This is a list of T cell receptor beta chains from one sample in a study of T cells in localized non-small cell lung cancer. The table came from immunoSEQ multiplex PCR; TCRdb's copy has only in-frame clones and leaves some out. The table has tens of thousands of clones, approximately 80% seen once; the top ten hold just under 20%. Here the sequenced sample was peripheral blood, taken before any cancer treatment. The receptor set was obtained from a female donor older than 55 with stage II squamous cell lung carcinoma. CDR3s include the opening cysteine and the closing phenylalanine or tryptophan. D genes are given only for firm matches. The size field is filled for only some rows; it gives once, few, many or a size class.

V gene	CDR3 length	clone size	J gene	D gene	CDR3 protein	CDR3 DNA
TRBV9	18	once	TRBJ2-3	TRBD2	CASSVPSGGSLSTDTQYF	TGTGCCAGCAGCGTACCTAGCGGGGGATCCCTCAGCACAGATACGCAGTATTTT
TRBV7-2	17	few	TRBJ1-5	NA	CASSLGAGAVFNQPQHF	TGTGCCAGCAGCTTAGGCGCGGGAGCAGTTTTTAATCAGCCCCAGCATTTT
TRBV6-6	13	NA	TRBJ1-2	NA	CASSYGRKHGYTF	TGTGCCAGCAGTTACGGGCGGAAACATGGCTACACCTTC
TRBV5-1	15	NA	TRBJ2-3	NA	CASSFAGGLTDTQYF	TGCGCCAGCAGCTTCGCCGGGGGCCTGACAGATACGCAGTATTTT
TRBV7-9	13	NA	TRBJ1-5	NA	CASRQDSSQPQHF	TGTGCCAGCAGACAAGACAGTTCCCAGCCCCAGCATTTT
TRBV28	13	NA	TRBJ1-5	NA	CASGGFGNQPQHF	TGTGCCAGCGGGGGGTTTGGGAATCAGCCCCAGCATTTT
TRBV6-5	14	NA	TRBJ1-2	NA	CASSVTFSYYGYTF	TGTGCCAGCAGCGTTACGTTCAGTTACTATGGCTACACCTTC
TRBV5-1	15	NA	TRBJ1-1	NA	CASSLSEGGGTEAFF	TGCGCCAGCAGCTTGTCGGAGGGAGGAGGCACTGAAGCTTTCTTT
TRBV7-2	13	NA	TRBJ1-1	NA	CASSLGQGTEAFF	TGTGCCAGCAGCTTAGGTCAGGGCACTGAAGCTTTCTTT
TRBV4-1	17	NA	TRBJ2-1	TRBD2	CASSQDNSGGSYNEQFF	TGCGCCAGCAGCCAAGATAATAGCGGGGGGTCCTACAATGAGCAGTTCTTC
TRBV2	11	NA	TRBJ2-1	NA	CASSDRGEQFF	TGTGCCAGCAGTGATCGGGGTGAGCAGTTCTTC
TRBV14	14	few	TRBJ2-7	NA	CASSQGGWTYEQYF	TGTGCCAGCAGCCAAGGGGGTTGGACCTACGAGCAGTACTTC
TRBV7-2	14	NA	TRBJ1-2	NA	CASSPRQSNYGYTF	TGTGCCAGCAGCCCTCGACAGTCTAACTATGGCTACACCTTC
TRBV11-3	16	few	TRBJ2-2	TRBD1	CASSVRTGGFTGELFF	TGTGCCAGCAGCGTTCGGACAGGGGGCTTCACCGGGGAGCTGTTTTTT
TRBV27	13	NA	TRBJ2-5	NA	CASSPDTQETQYF	TGTGCCAGCAGTCCGGACACGCAAGAGACCCAGTACTTC
TRBV18	17	NA	TRBJ1-1	NA	CASSPAFPSQMNTEAFF	TGTGCCAGCTCACCGGCGTTCCCCTCCCAAATGAACACTGAAGCTTTCTTT
TRBV11-3	15	NA	TRBJ2-2	NA	CASSLDQGYTGELFF	TGTGCCAGCAGCTTAGATCAAGGGTACACCGGGGAGCTGTTTTTT
TRBV18	19	NA	TRBJ2-3	TRBD1	CASSPLGQGIRTSTDTQYF	TGTGCCAGCTCACCACTCGGACAGGGAATTAGGACTAGCACAGATACGCAGTATTTT
TRBV6-1	16	NA	TRBJ2-5	NA	CASSETPTGRQETQYF	TGTGCCAGCAGTGAAACCCCAACAGGGCGCCAAGAGACCCAGTACTTC
TRBV6-6	12	NA	TRBJ2-3	NA	CASSQLTDTQYF	TGTGCCAGCAGTCAACTCACAGATACGCAGTATTTT
TRBV4-3	16	NA	TRBJ1-1	NA	CASSQVQGLGNTEAFF	TGCGCCAGCAGCCAAGTCCAGGGGCTAGGGAACACTGAAGCTTTCTTT
TRBV7-8	14	few	TRBJ1-1	NA	CASSPPTPNTEAFF	TGTGCCAGCAGCCCGCCGACTCCGAACACTGAAGCTTTCTTT
TRBV23-1	14	NA	TRBJ1-2	NA	CASSQSGGACGYTF	TGCGCCAGCAGTCAATCGGGGGGCGCGTGTGGCTACACCTTC
TRBV5-1	16	NA	TRBJ1-2	TRBD1	CASSWGQGAYGTGYTF	TGCGCCAGCAGCTGGGGACAGGGGGCCTATGGAACAGGCTACACCTTC
TRBV5-1	14	NA	TRBJ1-1	NA	CASSLTTVSEQAFF	TGCGCCAGCAGCTTGACTACAGTTTCCGAACAGGCTTTCTTT
TRBV6-5	15	few	TRBJ2-3	NA	CASSRPSGNTDTQYF	TGTGCCAGCAGTCGACCATCGGGGAACACAGATACGCAGTATTTT
TRBV28	13	NA	TRBJ1-3	NA	CASNRDLGNTIYF	TGTGCCAGCAATAGGGACCTTGGAAACACCATATATTTT
TRBV19	13	NA	TRBJ1-1	NA	CASRPTGNTEAFF	TGTGCCAGTAGACCGACAGGGAACACTGAAGCTTTCTTT
TRBV27	14	once	TRBJ1-2	TRBD1	CASRKGDREYGYTF	TGTGCCAGCCGGAAGGGGGACAGGGAGTATGGCTACACCTTC
TRBV2	16	NA	TRBJ2-3	NA	CASAPEPGVGGGTQYF	TGTGCCAGCGCGCCTGAGCCTGGGGTGGGAGGTGGTACGCAGTATTTT
TRBV18	15	NA	TRBJ2-5	TRBD1	CASSPPTGDQETQYF	TGTGCCAGCTCACCGCCCACAGGGGACCAAGAGACCCAGTACTTC
TRBV7-3	13	once	TRBJ1-2	TRBD1	CASSLTDRDGYTF	TGTGCCAGCAGCTTAACTGACAGGGATGGCTACACCTTC
TRBV29-1	17	NA	TRBJ2-6	NA	CSVGDSRFSSGANVLTF	TGCAGCGTTGGGGATAGTAGATTCAGCTCTGGGGCCAACGTCCTGACTTTC